A single sample gave rise to the 26 T cell receptor beta chains below, sequenced in a study of shared clonotypes between healthy human individuals. Profiling relied on immunoSEQ multiplex PCR, and the TCRdb table lists in-frame clones only, not all of them. The sample lists more than 2 million clones, 90% to 97% occurring once. The sequencing sample was made of naive CD4+ T cells sorted from blood. Stated subset: CD45RA+ positively selected. The source is a man between 18 and 35 years old in good health.

V gene TRBV2 combines with J gene TRBJ2-7, with 7 bases matching TRBD2. The CDR3 is 13 amino acids. The V and J ends lost 5 bases and 4 bases, in that order; junction bases with no gene match: 5. Germline V CDR1 and CDR2: SNHLY, FYNNEI. This CDR3 is CASSPGGLYEQYF. CDR3 nucleotides: TGTGCCAGCAGTCCGGGAGGATTATACGAGCAGTACTTC.

The chain links TRBV30 to TRBJ1-4; the D gene is possibly TRBD1 (6 bases). Trimming cost V 1 base and J 8 bases, with 14 bases left between them. The CDR3 is 14 residues long. CDR1 and CDR2 from the germline V gene are GTSNPN and SVGIG (reference sequence). CDR3 residues: CAWSGAGVGEKLFF. CDR3 coding DNA: TGTGCCTGGAGTGGGGCAGGGGTCGGGGAAAAACTGTTTTTT.

This sequence joins TRBV27 and TRBJ1-6; no definite D call. V was pared by 1 base and J by 10 bases, with 5 bases between. The CDR3 spans 12 residues. Germline lookup yields CDR1 MNHEY and CDR2 SMNVEV (reference sequence). The CDR3: CASSLYGSPLHF. The CDR3 coding sequence is TGTGCCAGCAGTTTATATGGCTCACCCCTCCACTTT.

This chain uses TRBV10-3 with TRBJ2-2, with D hard to call. The length of the CDR3 is 13 residues. V dropped 3 bases and J dropped 1 base, with 3 bases sitting between them. Germline V gene lookup returns CDR1 ENHRY and CDR2 SYGVKD. The CDR3: CAISDGNTGELFF. The CDR3 DNA reads as TGTGCCATCAGTGACGGGAACACCGGGGAGCTGTTTTTT.

A single count supports this clone. V gene TRBV12-5 combines with J gene TRBJ2-1; 13 nucleotides match TRBD2. Germline trimming cut 0 bases from V and 9 bases from J; bases unmatched to any gene: 2. This CDR3 comprises 15 residues. CDR1 LGHNT and CDR2 FRNRAP come from the germline V gene. In DNA, the CDR3 is TGTGCTAGTGGTTTGGTACTAGCGGGAGGGGGTGAGCAGTTCTTC. This codes for CASGLVLAGGGEQFF. Combining the CDR3 with reference TRBV12-5 and TRBJ2-1 gives the whole variable domain DARVTQTPRHKVTEMGQEVTMRCQPILGHNTVFWYRQTMMQGLELLAYFRNRAPLDDSGMPKDRFSAEMPDATLATLKIQPSEPRDSAVYFCASGLVLAGGGEQFFGPGTRLTVL.

V is TRBV6-4 and J is TRBJ1-5; TRBD1 matches 7 bases. Germline V gives CDR1 MRHNA, CDR2 SNTAGT. The CDR3 has 12 amino acids. V was clipped by 6 bases and J by 5 bases; unmatched bases: 1. CDR3: CASRQGDQPQHF. CDR3 sequence (DNA): TGTGCCAGCAGGCAGGGGGATCAGCCCCAGCATTTT.

The gene calls are TRBV10-2 and TRBJ1-1, with D perhaps TRBD1 (5 bases). Germline V gives CDR1 WSHSY, CDR2 SAAADI. This CDR3 spans 14 amino acids. Trimming removed 6 bases from V and 3 bases from J, with 14 bases in between. CDR3 sequence (DNA): TGCGCCAGCAGGCGGTGGGACGGGGACACTGAAGCTTTCTTT. This gives the protein CASRRWDGDTEAFF.

The V gene is TRBV7-2, the J gene TRBJ1-5; the D is unclear. Per germline, CDR1 SGHTA and CDR2 FQGNSA. V was shortened by 2 bases and J by 0 bases, with 11 bases between the two germline ends. The CDR3 runs to 16 residues. The CDR3 loop reads CASSLSPPTSNQPQHF. The DNA for the CDR3 is TGTGCCAGCAGCTTAAGCCCACCGACTAGCAATCAGCCCCAGCATTTT.

The V gene is TRBV7-2, the J gene TRBJ2-7; 12 bases fit TRBD2. CDR3 length: 15 residues. Germline V gene sequence: CDR1 SGHTA, CDR2 FQGNSA. After removal of 4 bases from V and 5 bases from J, the junction contained 6 bases not matched to a gene. CDR3 loop: CASSYRASGRDEQYF. In DNA form, the CDR3 reads TGTGCCAGCAGCTACCGGGCTAGCGGGAGGGACGAGCAGTACTTC. The entire variable domain, with the rest obtained from reference TRBV7-2 and TRBJ2-7, is as follows: GAGVSQSPSNKVTEKGKDVELRCDPISGHTALYWYRQSLGQGLEFLIYFQGNSAPDKSGLPSDRFSAERTGGSVSTLTIQRTQQEDSAVYLCASSYRASGRDEQYFGPGTRLTVT.

The rearrangement joins TRBV6-5 to TRBJ1-1; 7 bases map to TRBD1. The CDR3 contains 15 residues. J was trimmed by 0 bases and V by 7 bases; bases with no gene match: 8. Germline V lookup: CDR1 MNHEY, CDR2 SVGAGI. CDR3 loop: CASNPTGNLNTEAFF. The CDR3 DNA follows: TGTGCCAGCAACCCGACAGGGAACCTGAACACTGAAGCTTTCTTT.

V usage is TRBV5-4 and J usage is TRBJ1-2; unclear D gene. Trimming left V 4 bases short and J 4 bases short, with 8 bases between. This CDR3 region has 12 residues. Germline loops: CDR1 SGHNT, CDR2 YYREEE (reference sequence). CDR3 sequence reads: CASSLVSYGYTF. In nucleotides, the CDR3 is TGTGCCAGCAGCCTTGTTTCCTATGGCTACACCTTC.

The V and J genes are TRBV2 and TRBJ1-1; D gene uncertain. The CDR3 contains 15 residues. Trimming left V 4 bases short and J 1 base short, with 13 bases between. CDR1 is SNHLY, CDR2 FYNNEI, per germline. For the CDR3, the DNA is TGTGCCAGCAGTGGGGCCGGGCGTACGAACACTGAAGCTTTCTTT. This gives the protein CASSGAGRTNTEAFF.

To note about this clone: This sample also contains other DNA sequences that code for the same CDR3. The chain recombines TRBV5-1 with TRBJ1-3; no clear D gene. V shed 0 bases and J shed 0 bases, with 7 bases lying between them. There are 15 residues in the CDR3. The germline V gene has CDR1 SGHRS and CDR2 YFSETQ. The CDR3 nucleotides are TGCGCCAGCAGCTTGGGTCAGGACTCTGGAAACACCATATATTTT. Encoded protein: CASSLGQDSGNTIYF. Full variable domain (missing parts from reference TRBV5-1 and TRBJ1-3): KAGVTQTPRYLIKTRGQQVTLSCSPISGHRSVSWYQQTPGQGLQFLFEYFSETQRNKGNFPGRFSGRQFSNSRSEMNVSTLELGDSALYLCASSLGQDSGNTIYFGEGSWLTVV.

The chain employs TRBV7-9 and TRBJ2-1, with TRBD2 identical over 13 bases. The length of the CDR3 is 15 residues. J was trimmed by 8 bases and V by 7 bases; bases with no gene match: 8. CDR1 SEHNR and CDR2 FQNEAQ come from the germline V gene (reference sequence). CDR3 nucleotide sequence: TGTGCCAGCAACCGACGGACTAGCGGGAGAGATGAGCAGTTCTTC. It codes for CASNRRTSGRDEQFF.

On this clone: This same CDR3 is encoded by further DNA sequences in the sample. This CDR3 is CASSPGTNNEQFF. CDR3 nucleotide sequence: TGCGCCAGCAGCCCCGGGACTAACAATGAGCAGTTCTTC. The chain carries TRBV5-1 and TRBJ2-1, with 7 positions matching TRBD2. The CDR3 is made up of 13 amino acids. CDR1 is SGHRS and CDR2 is YFSETQ in the germline V gene. V lost 4 bases and J lost 5; bases outside the gene matches: 3.

The chain combines TRBV30 with TRBJ1-5; D is possibly TRBD1 (6 bases). V dropped 3 bases and J dropped 0 bases, with 15 bases sitting between them. Germline V lookup: CDR1 GTSNPN, CDR2 SVGIG (reference sequence). This CDR3 comprises 16 residues. The CDR3 DNA sequence: TGTGCCTGGAGCGTCGCAGGGGACTATAGCAATCAGCCCCAGCATTTT. This gives the protein CAWSVAGDYSNQPQHF.

As to this clone: Other DNA sequences in this specimen translate into the identical CDR3. V gene TRBV11-2 combines with J gene TRBJ2-3; the D gene is possibly TRBD1 (5 bases). CDR1 SGHAT and CDR2 FQNNGV come from the germline V gene. The germline V and J ends were trimmed by 2 bases and 6 bases, with 6 bases remaining between them. CDR3 length: 12 residues. CDR3 region: CASSLPGDTQYF. CDR3 bases: TGTGCCAGCAGCTTACCAGGGGATACGCAGTATTTT.

The V call is TRBV6-1, the J call TRBJ2-2; TRBD2 might be the D (6 bases). With 6 bases removed from V and 5 bases from J, the gap between germline ends came to 13 bases. The germline CDR1 and CDR2 sequences are MNHNS and SASEGT. The CDR3 has 14 residues. For the CDR3, the DNA is TGTGCCAGCAGGGGTGAGGGGAGGACCGGGGAGCTGTTTTTT. The encoded protein is CASRGEGRTGELFF.

This clone has only one observation. V gene TRBV18 combines with J gene TRBJ1-4; maybe TRBD1 (6 bases). Trimming cost V 8 bases and J 4 bases, with 11 bases left between them. The germline V gene encodes CDR1 KGHSH and CDR2 LQKENI. CDR3 length equals 13 residues. This CDR3 reads CASADSLNEKLFF. The DNA for the CDR3 is TGTGCCAGCGCGGACAGCCTTAATGAAAAACTGTTTTTT.

The chain combines TRBV30 with TRBJ1-2, with D unclear. The CDR3 runs 13 residues. V lost 5 bases and J 7 bases, leaving 17 bases between the germline ends. CDR1 is GTSNPN and CDR2 is SVGIG in the germline V gene (reference sequence). CDR3: CAWGPRYSSGYTF. The CDR3 coding sequence is TGTGCCTGGGGGCCACGATATTCATCTGGCTACACCTTC.

The chain combines TRBV28 with TRBJ2-5; 9 bases line up with TRBD1. The CDR3 covers 14 residues. Trimming at V came to 7 bases and at J to 4 bases, leaving 7 bases not matched to a gene. Germline assignment: CDR1 MDHEN and CDR2 SYDVKM. DNA of the CDR3: TGTGCCAGCACCACCGGACAGGGGACAGAGACCCAGTACTTC. It yields the protein CASTTGQGTETQYF. The full variable domain, its missing parts supplied by reference TRBV28 and TRBJ2-5, is DVKVTQSSRYLVKRTGEKVFLECVQDMDHENMFWYRQDPGLGLRLIYFSYDVKMKEKGDIPEGYSVSREKKERFSLILESASTNQTSMYLCASTTGQGTETQYFGPGTRLLVL.

This chain links TRBV11-2 with TRBJ2-6, with TRBD1 identical over 11 bases. Per germline, CDR1 SGHAT and CDR2 FQNNGV. The CDR3 extends over 18 amino acids. V was clipped by 6 bases and J by 4 bases; unmatched bases: 11. This CDR3 is CASRSIGQGAKGANVLTF. The CDR3 bases are TGTGCCAGCAGATCTATCGGACAGGGGGCAAAGGGGGCCAACGTCCTGACTTTC.

The rearrangement joins TRBV5-4 to TRBJ2-1; 11 bases are a match to TRBD2. The CDR3 has 17 residues. Trimming took 2 bases from V and 2 from J; bases not matched to a gene: 6. The germline CDR1 and CDR2 sequences are SGHNT and YYREEE (reference sequence). In DNA, the CDR3 is TGTGCCAGCAGCTTAGAACTAGCGGGAGCTACCTACAATGAGCAGTTCTTC. It encodes CASSLELAGATYNEQFF.

The chain combines TRBV4-3 with TRBJ2-1, with D perhaps TRBD2 (6 bases). The CDR3 extends over 17 amino acids. Germline lookup yields CDR1 LGHNA and CDR2 YSLEER. V gave up 4 bases and J gave up 4 bases, with 20 bases separating them. The DNA of the CDR3 is TGCGCCAGCAGCCCGTCTAACGGCGGGGCTTTATACAATGAGCAGTTCTTC. Translated: CASSPSNGGALYNEQFF.

V and J are TRBV30 and TRBJ2-7; possibly TRBD1 for D (5 bases). The CDR3 is 13 amino acids. Trimming cost V 1 base and J 6 bases, with 13 bases left between them. CDR1 is GTSNPN and CDR2 is SVGIG in the germline V gene (reference sequence). The CDR3 spells CAWSGSRVGEQYF. Written as DNA, the CDR3 is TGTGCCTGGAGTGGATCCAGGGTTGGCGAGCAGTACTTC.

Notes on this clone: In the same sample, other DNA sequences code for this CDR3. The chain is built from TRBV5-1 and TRBJ1-3; a weak D match, TRBD1 (6 bases). The CDR3 contains 15 residues. Trimming cost V 0 bases and J 2 bases, with 9 bases left between them. CDR1 and CDR2 (germline): SGHRS, YFSETQ. CDR3 sequence (DNA): TGCGCCAGCAGCTTGGTGGCAGGGGCTGGAAACACCATATATTTT. Amino acid sequence: CASSLVAGAGNTIYF.